Below are 14 T cell receptor beta chains sequenced from a single sample in a study of blood T cell repertoires in COVID-19. TCRdb's table, derived via immunoSEQ multiplex PCR, lists solely in-frame clones and lacks some. This table has under 250,000 clones, about 86% appearing once. The sequenced material came from peripheral blood. These TCRs come from a man aged 35 to 55 with active or convalescent COVID-19.

V and J are TRBV19 and TRBJ2-3; TRBD1 matches at 8 bases. V lost 5 bases to trimming and J lost 3 bases; unmatched junction nucleotides: 7. The CDR3 consists of 15 residues. CDR1 LNHDA and CDR2 SQIVND come from the germline V gene (reference sequence). The CDR3 DNA reads TGTGCCAGTAGTCGACAGGGGATATTGACAGATACGCAGTATTTT. It yields the protein CASSRQGILTDTQYF. Full variable domain (missing parts from reference TRBV19 and TRBJ2-3): DGGITQSPKYLFRKEGQNVTLSCEQNLNHDAMYWYRQDPGQGLRLIYYSQIVNDFQKGDIAEGYSVSREKKESFPLTVTSAQKNPTAFYLCASSRQGILTDTQYFGPGTRLTVL.

The rearrangement uses TRBV3-1 (or the pseudogene TRBV3-2) and TRBJ1-1, with D maybe TRBD1 (6 bases). CDR1 and CDR2 (germline): LGHDT, YNNKEL (reference sequence). Trimming stripped 3 bases from V and 8 bases from J, with 13 bases between. The CDR3 is 13 amino acids. The CDR3 DNA sequence: TGTGCCAGCAGCCACAGAAACAGGGTGGAAGCTTTCTTT. Protein product: CASSHRNRVEAFF.

The chain employs TRBV9 and TRBJ1-2; a possible D gene is TRBD1 (6 bases). CDR1 SGDLS and CDR2 YYNGEE come from the germline V gene. Trimming stripped 0 bases from V and 6 bases from J, with 9 bases between. The length of the CDR3 is 13 residues. The CDR3 region is CASSVVPGDGYTF. In DNA form, the CDR3 reads TGTGCCAGCAGCGTAGTCCCAGGGGATGGCTACACCTTC.

The genes are TRBV10-3 and TRBJ1-1, with 9 bases matching TRBD1. CDR3 length equals 17 residues. Trimming at V came to 5 bases and at J to 3 bases, leaving 13 bases not matched to a gene. The germline CDR1 and CDR2 sequences are ENHRY and SYGVKD. The chain's CDR3 is CAISLTGGSKQDTEAFF. The CDR3 coding sequence is TGTGCCATCAGTCTCACAGGGGGCTCCAAGCAGGACACTGAAGCTTTCTTT.

The J gene is TRBJ2-2, the V gene TRBV7-3; TRBD2 might be the D (6 bases). This CDR3 is 15 amino acids long. The germline V and J ends were trimmed by 4 bases and 3 bases, with 12 bases remaining between them. Germline-derived CDR1 and CDR2 are SGHTA and FQGTGA. As DNA, the CDR3 is TGTGCCAGCAGCTCCTGGTCGGGGGACACCGGGGAGCTGTTTTTT. Translating it yields CASSSWSGDTGELFF.

The V call is TRBV6-1, the J call TRBJ1-1, with 8 nucleotides matching TRBD1. The V gene's germline CDR1 is MNHNS and CDR2 SASEGT. Losses at the gene ends were 3 bases for V and 4 bases for J; bases not matched to a gene: 4. This CDR3 region has 14 residues. The CDR3 DNA follows: TGTGCCAGCAGTGACAGGGGGCGCATCACTGAAGCTTTCTTT. Translated, it gives CASSDRGRITEAFF.

This clone was seen many times. At the DNA level, this CDR3 is encoded by other sequences in the same sample as well. For the CDR3, the DNA is TGTGCCAGCAGCTCGGGACAGGGGAACACTGAAGCTTTCTTT. Protein product: CASSSGQGNTEAFF. The chain couples TRBV11-2 to TRBJ1-1; TRBD1 agrees at 9 bases. This CDR3 is 14 amino acids long. Germline V gene sequence: CDR1 SGHAT, CDR2 FQNNGV. V dropped 4 bases and J dropped 1; count of bases not matched to a gene: 1.

The V call is TRBV9, the J call TRBJ1-6; D possibly corresponds to TRBD1 (6 bases). The CDR3 covers 13 residues. V was shortened by 2 bases and J by 9 bases, with 9 bases between the two germline ends. Germline CDR1 SGDLS, CDR2 YYNGEE. CDR3 protein: CASSVSRGSPLHF. CDR3 DNA: TGTGCCAGCAGCGTGAGCAGGGGTTCACCCCTCCACTTT.

This clone was seen only once. The V and J genes are TRBV21-1 and TRBJ1-1; the table's D call, TRBD1, was not checked against the DNA. TRBV21-1 corresponds to a pseudogene. The CDR3 runs to 15 residues. This CDR3 is CASSAPGQTNTEAFF. The CDR3 DNA follows: TGTGCCAGCAGCGCCCCGGGACAAACGAACACTGAAGCTTTCTTT.

The V call is TRBV4-1, the J call TRBJ2-3, with TRBD1 identical over 7 bases. V gave up 5 bases and J gave up 3 bases; unmatched junction bases: 8. CDR1 is MGHRA, CDR2 YSYEKL, per germline. The CDR3 is made up of 15 amino acids. CDR3 loop: CASSYSLQGTDTQYF. For the CDR3, the DNA is TGCGCCAGCAGCTACTCATTACAGGGGACAGATACGCAGTATTTT.

A single count supports this clone. The chain uses TRBV11-3 and TRBJ1-2; 11 positions match TRBD1. The V gene end was trimmed by 5 bases and the J gene end by 4 bases; junction bases not matched to a gene: 6. This CDR3 is built from 15 residues. Germline V gives CDR1 SGHNT, CDR2 YENEEA. CDR3 DNA: TGTGCCAGCAGCGCCGGACAGGGGGCAATCTATGGCTACACCTTC. This gives the protein CASSAGQGAIYGYTF. The full variable domain, in which reference TRBV11-3 and TRBJ1-2 provide the parts outside the CDR3, is EAGVVQSPRYKIIEKKQPVAFWCNPISGHNTLYWYLQNLGQGPELLIRYENEEAVDDSQLPKDRFSAERLKGVDSTLKIQPAELGDSAVYLCASSAGQGAIYGYTFGSGTRLTVV.

The rearrangement uses TRBV6-5 and TRBJ2-5; 10 bases agree with TRBD2. Germline CDR1 is MNHEY and CDR2 is SVGAGI. V shed 6 bases and J 5 bases; nucleotides not matched to a gene: 9. The length of the CDR3 is 15 residues. CDR3 amino acids: CASRLSGGAGETQYF. As DNA, the CDR3 is TGTGCCAGCAGACTCAGCGGGGGGGCCGGGGAGACCCAGTACTTC.

The chain links TRBV27 to TRBJ2-2; TRBD1 matches at 8 bases. V lost 2 bases to trimming and J lost 7 bases; unmatched junction nucleotides: 6. Germline values: CDR1 MNHEY, CDR2 SMNVEV (reference sequence). The CDR3 loop spans 15 amino acids. CDR3 bases: TGTGCCAGCAGTTTACTACAGGGGGGTAACGGGGAGCTGTTTTTT. It translates to CASSLLQGGNGELFF.

The chain is built from TRBV28 and TRBJ1-3; 7 bases agree with TRBD1. CDR3 size: 17 residues. Trimming at V came to 6 bases and at J to 0 bases, leaving 11 bases not matched to a gene. From germline, CDR1 is MDHEN and CDR2 SYDVKM. CDR3 region: CASSLSLGTVSGNTIYF. CDR3 nucleotide sequence: TGTGCCAGCAGCCTGAGTTTGGGGACAGTCTCTGGAAACACCATATATTTT. The full variable domain, completed using reference TRBV28 and TRBJ1-3, is DVKVTQSSRYLVKRTGEKVFLECVQDMDHENMFWYRQDPGLGLRLIYFSYDVKMKEKGDIPEGYSVSREKKERFSLILESASTNQTSMYLCASSLSLGTVSGNTIYFGEGSWLTVV.